This is a list of T cell receptor beta chains from one sample in a study of blood T cell repertoires in COVID-19. This table comes from immunoSEQ multiplex PCR, and its TCRdb copy is limited to in-frame clones, with some not included. The sample lists around 250,000 clones, 65% to 85% occurring once. The sample comprised peripheral blood. The receptors stem from an elderly man with acute or convalescent COVID-19. Each CDR3 is given with its conserved first and last residue. A D gene is named only where the DNA matches it firmly. Clone size is stated in some rows and not others, as once, few, many or a class when expanded.

.	TRBV9	TRBJ1-1	.	CASSVAEGRTEAFF	TGTGCCAGCAGCGTAGCTGAGGGCCGGACTGAAGCTTTCTTT
.	TRBV9	TRBJ1-5	TRBD1	CASSGTGGGQPQHF	TGTGCCAGCAGCGGGACAGGAGGGGGTCAGCCCCAGCATTTT
.	TRBV3-1/TRBV3-2	TRBJ2-5	.	CASSGTLQETQYF	TGTGCCAGCAGCGGGACATTACAAGAGACCCAGTACTTC
.	TRBV3-1/TRBV3-2	TRBJ1-1	TRBD1	CASSQADRENTEAFF	TGTGCCAGCAGCCAAGCGGACAGGGAGAACACTGAAGCTTTCTTT
.	TRBV6-5	TRBJ1-1	.	CASRRDTEAFF	TGTGCCAGCAGGAGGGACACTGAAGCTTTCTTT
.	TRBV11-2	TRBJ2-5	.	CASSSGSKKQETQYF	TGTGCCAGCAGCAGCGGTAGCAAGAAGCAAGAGACCCAGTACTTC
.	TRBV18	TRBJ2-1	.	CASSPQMAGVSNEQFF	TGTGCCAGCTCACCCCAGATGGCAGGGGTAAGCAATGAGCAGTTCTTC
.	TRBV28	TRBJ2-7	.	CASRPTGSYEQYF	TGTGCCAGCAGGCCGACTGGGTCCTACGAGCAGTACTTC
.	TRBV6-6	TRBJ1-5	.	CASKDLYSNQPQHF	TGTGCCAGCAAAGATCTATATAGCAATCAGCCCCAGCATTTT
.	TRBV19	TRBJ1-2	.	CASSTDYGYTF	TGTGCCAGTAGTACAGACTATGGCTACACCTTC
.	TRBV29-1	TRBJ1-5	TRBD1	CSVSGQGWQPQHF	TGCAGTGTCTCGGGACAGGGATGGCAGCCCCAGCATTTT
few	TRBV5-4	TRBJ1-1	.	CASSLSIGRVNTEAFF	TGTGCCAGCAGCTTAAGTATCGGCAGGGTTAACACTGAAGCTTTCTTT
.	TRBV28	TRBJ2-2	.	CASKRPAGPNTGELFF	TGTGCCAGCAAACGGCCGGCGGGCCCGAACACCGGGGAGCTGTTTTTT
.	TRBV5-1	TRBJ1-1	.	CASSLVGGMNTEAFF	TGCGCCAGCAGCTTGGTCGGGGGGATGAACACTGAAGCTTTCTTT
once	TRBV2	TRBJ2-7	TRBD2	CASSATEREGTEQYF	TGTGCCAGCAGTGCAACGGAGCGGGAGGGTACGGAGCAGTACTTC
.	TRBV6-5	TRBJ2-2	TRBD2	CASSYSSGRTGELFF	TGTGCCAGCAGTTACTCTTCCGGGAGGACCGGGGAGCTGTTTTTT
.	TRBV6-1	TRBJ2-7	.	CASSEVGAGGDYEQYF	TGTGCCAGCAGTGAAGTTGGGGCAGGAGGGGACTACGAGCAGTACTTC
.	TRBV7-8	TRBJ1-6	TRBD1	CASSLETGTGASPLHF	TGTGCCAGCAGCTTAGAAACGGGGACAGGGGCCTCACCCCTCCACTTT
.	TRBV5-1	TRBJ2-3	TRBD1	CASSLEDRATDTQYF	TGCGCCAGCAGCTTGGAAGACAGGGCGACAGATACGCAGTATTTT
.	TRBV6-5	TRBJ1-6	.	CASTLTSRGNSPLHF	TGTGCCAGCACCCTCACGTCCAGGGGTAATTCACCCCTCCACTTT
.	TRBV24-1	TRBJ2-2	.	CATSAGLWAGELFF	TGTGCCACCAGTGCGGGACTGTGGGCCGGGGAGCTGTTTTTT
.	TRBV4-1	TRBJ1-2	.	CASSQQATGYYGYTF	TGCGCCAGCAGCCAACAGGCCACGGGGTACTATGGCTACACCTTC
.	TRBV4-2	TRBJ2-3	TRBD2	CASSLRTSGGTDTQYF	TGTGCCAGCAGCCTTCGGACTAGCGGGGGGACAGATACGCAGTATTTT
.	TRBV18	TRBJ1-6	TRBD1	CASSPTGSNSPLHF	TGTGCCAGCTCACCGACAGGGTCCAATTCACCCCTCCACTTT
.	TRBV15	TRBJ2-7	.	CATMGEAYEQYF	TGTGCCACCATGGGGGAGGCCTACGAGCAGTACTTC
.	TRBV2	TRBJ2-5	.	CASCRGIRETQYF	TGTGCCAGCTGCAGGGGAATACGCGAGACCCAGTACTTC
once	TRBV5-1	TRBJ1-1	TRBD1	CASSQTGGLTEAFF	TGCGCCAGCAGTCAGACAGGGGGACTCACTGAAGCTTTCTTT
.	TRBV29-1	TRBJ2-6	.	CSVLQSSGANVLTF	TGCAGCGTTTTACAGAGCTCTGGGGCCAACGTCCTGACTTTC
.	TRBV27	TRBJ1-4	.	CASSLIGANEKLFF	TGTGCCAGCAGTTTAATAGGGGCTAATGAAAAACTGTTTTTT
once	TRBV10-3	TRBJ2-1	TRBD1	CAALGTGHYNEQFF	TGTGCCGCTCTCGGGACAGGACATTACAATGAGCAGTTCTTC
.	TRBV4-2	TRBJ2-5	TRBD2	CASSETSGGARETQYF	TGTGCCAGCAGCGAGACTAGCGGGGGGGCCCGAGAGACCCAGTACTTC
.	TRBV6-1	TRBJ2-1	TRBD1	CASSDQGADPNEQFF	TGTGCCAGCAGTGATCAGGGGGCTGATCCCAATGAGCAGTTCTTC
.	TRBV30	TRBJ1-6	.	CAWRGRGSWSPLHF	TGTGCCTGGAGGGGTAGGGGTTCTTGGTCACCCCTCCACTTT
.	TRBV7-6	TRBJ1-3	TRBD1	CASSLTGQGGRSTGNTIYF	TGTGCCAGCAGCTTAACCGGACAGGGGGGCAGGTCGACTGGAAACACCATATATTTT
.	TRBV6-1	TRBJ1-6	TRBD1	CASSELGQARESPLHF	TGTGCCAGCAGTGAACTGGGACAGGCGAGGGAATCACCCCTCCACTTT
few	TRBV6-1	TRBJ1-5	TRBD1	CASSERQGYQPQHF	TGTGCCAGCAGTGAGAGACAGGGTTATCAGCCCCAGCATTTT
.	TRBV4-1	TRBJ2-2	TRBD1	CASSQEGTGLAGELFF	TGCGCCAGCAGCCAAGAAGGGACAGGCTTGGCGGGGGAGCTGTTTTTT
.	TRBV7-2	TRBJ2-1	.	CASSLEAGFNYNEQFF	TGTGCCAGCAGCTTAGAGGCGGGATTCAATTACAATGAGCAGTTCTTC
.	TRBV5-6	TRBJ2-7	TRBD1	CASSWGTGDEQYF	TGTGCCAGCAGCTGGGGGACAGGGGACGAGCAGTACTTC
once	TRBV5-1	TRBJ2-1	TRBD2	CASSLEASGGRNEQFF	TGCGCCAGCAGCTTGGAGGCTAGCGGGGGACGTAATGAGCAGTTCTTC
.	TRBV21-1	TRBJ2-7	.	CASSKKDEGFEQYF	TGTGCCAGCAGCAAAAAAGATGAGGGCTTCGAGCAGTACTTC
.	TRBV9	TRBJ1-2	.	CASSTTVNYGYTF	TGTGCCAGCAGCACGACTGTAAACTATGGCTACACCTTC
once	TRBV24-1	TRBJ2-1	.	CATSDGQLPNNEQFF	TGTGCCACCAGTGACGGACAGCTCCCCAACAATGAGCAGTTCTTC
.	TRBV2	TRBJ2-5	.	CASILGGQETQYF	TGTGCCAGCATTCTGGGGGGCCAAGAGACCCAGTACTTC
.	TRBV5-4	TRBJ2-7	TRBD2	CASSSRTSGSYEQYF	TGTGCCAGCAGCTCAAGGACTAGCGGGAGCTACGAGCAGTACTTC
.	TRBV27	TRBJ2-6	.	CASSLNRAGANVLTF	TGTGCCAGCAGTTTGAACAGGGCTGGGGCCAACGTCCTGACTTTC
.	TRBV12-3/TRBV12-4	TRBJ2-5	.	CASLAGFGETQYF	TGTGCCTCACTCGCGGGATTCGGTGAGACCCAGTACTTC
.	TRBV29-1	TRBJ1-1	.	CSVGGGALEAFF	TGCAGCGTTGGTGGGGGGGCGTTAGAAGCTTTCTTT
once	TRBV7-9	TRBJ2-7	.	CASSLAAGPGYEQYF	TGTGCCAGCAGCTTAGCGGCCGGCCCGGGCTACGAGCAGTACTTC
.	TRBV6-5	TRBJ2-5	.	CASRGAVGTQYF	TGTGCCAGCAGGGGGGCCGTGGGGACCCAGTACTTC
.	TRBV5-6	TRBJ1-1	TRBD1	CASSFRDRGKNTEAFF	TGTGCCAGCAGCTTTAGGGACAGGGGTAAAAACACTGAAGCTTTCTTT
few	TRBV5-1	TRBJ2-5	TRBD1	CASDMMGQGETQYF	TGCGCCAGCGACATGATGGGACAGGGAGAGACCCAGTACTTC
.	TRBV6-6	TRBJ1-1	TRBD1	CASSDATGRYTEAFF	TGTGCCAGCAGCGACGCGACAGGGCGGTACACTGAAGCTTTCTTT
once	TRBV28	TRBJ1-2	TRBD1	CASSLRTGWNYGYTF	TGTGCCAGCAGTTTGCGGACAGGGTGGAACTATGGCTACACCTTC
.	TRBV4-2	TRBJ2-1	TRBD2	CASSQVSGGAYEQFF	TGTGCCAGCAGCCAAGTAAGCGGGGGGGCGTATGAGCAGTTCTTC
.	TRBV9	TRBJ2-3	.	CASSVVPQSTDTQYF	TGTGCCAGCAGCGTAGTTCCACAAAGCACAGATACGCAGTATTTT
few	TRBV5-1	TRBJ2-7	.	CASSLGGYEQYF	TGCGCCAGCAGCTTGGGAGGGTACGAGCAGTACTTC
.	TRBV27	TRBJ2-7	TRBD2	CASRGSGAHEQYF	TGTGCCAGCAGAGGAAGCGGGGCTCACGAGCAGTACTTC
.	TRBV13	TRBJ2-7	.	CASSLRGPSYEQYF	TGTGCCAGCAGCTTAAGAGGTCCCTCCTACGAGCAGTACTTC
.	TRBV19	TRBJ2-1	.	CASTSGELRGYNEQFF	TGTGCCAGTACCTCAGGAGAGTTGCGGGGATACAATGAGCAGTTCTTC